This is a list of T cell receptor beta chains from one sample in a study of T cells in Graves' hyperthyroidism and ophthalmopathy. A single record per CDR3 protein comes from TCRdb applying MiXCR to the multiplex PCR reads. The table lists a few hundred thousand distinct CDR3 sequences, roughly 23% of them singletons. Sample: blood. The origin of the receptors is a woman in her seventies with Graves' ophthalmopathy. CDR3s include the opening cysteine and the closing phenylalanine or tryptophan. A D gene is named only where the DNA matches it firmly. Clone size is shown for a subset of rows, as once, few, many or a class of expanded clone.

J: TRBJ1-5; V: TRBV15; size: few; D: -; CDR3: CATSRDGIGGQPQHF; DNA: TGTGCCACCAGCAGAGATGGTATTGGTGGTCAGCCCCAGCATTTT
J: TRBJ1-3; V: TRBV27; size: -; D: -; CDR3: CASSLTSQRGATGNTIYF; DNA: TGTGCCAGCAGTTTAACCTCCCAGCGGGGGGCGACTGGAAACACCATATATTTT
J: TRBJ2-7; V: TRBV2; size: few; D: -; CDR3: CASIPGSGSYEQYF; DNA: TGTGCCAGCATCCCAGGAAGCGGCTCCTACGAGCAGTACTTC
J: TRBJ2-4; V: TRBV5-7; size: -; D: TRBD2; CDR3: CASSRKKGLAPPKHKNIQYF; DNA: TGTGCCAGCAGCCGAAAAAAGGGACTAGCGCCTCCTAAGCACAAAAACATTCAGTACTTC
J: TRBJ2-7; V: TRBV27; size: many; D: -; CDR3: CASSFLAERVYEQYF; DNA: TGTGCCAGCAGTTTCTTAGCAGAAAGGGTCTACGAGCAGTACTTC
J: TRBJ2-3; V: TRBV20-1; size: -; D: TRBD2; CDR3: CSAMDSREKGTQYF; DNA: TGCAGTGCTATGGATTCGCGGGAGAAGGGTACGCAGTATTTT
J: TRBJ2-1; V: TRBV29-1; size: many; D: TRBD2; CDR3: CSVVAGGPKNEQFF; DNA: TGCAGCGTTGTAGCGGGAGGGCCGAAAAATGAGCAGTTCTTC
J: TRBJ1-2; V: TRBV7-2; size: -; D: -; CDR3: CASSLDRRDGGYTF; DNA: TGTGCCAGCAGCTTAGATAGGAGGGATGGTGGCTACACCTTC
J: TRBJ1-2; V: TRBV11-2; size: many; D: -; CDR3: CASSLVWSGYTF; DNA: TGTGCCAGCAGCTTAGTCTGGTCTGGCTACACCTTC
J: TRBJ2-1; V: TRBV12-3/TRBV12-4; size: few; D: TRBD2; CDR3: CASSLAVREGEQFF; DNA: TGTGCCAGCAGTTTAGCTGTCAGGGAGGGTGAGCAGTTCTTC
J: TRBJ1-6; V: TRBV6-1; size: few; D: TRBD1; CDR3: CASTFTTGFDNSPLHF; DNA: TGTGCCAGCACCTTTACGACAGGGTTCGACAATTCACCCCTCCACTTT
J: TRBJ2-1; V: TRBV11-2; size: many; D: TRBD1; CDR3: CASSLGTGGYNEQFF; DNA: TGTGCCAGCAGTTTAGGGACAGGGGGTTACAATGAGCAGTTCTTC
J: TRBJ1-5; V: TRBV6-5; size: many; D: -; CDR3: CASSYSAGKPGGQPQHF; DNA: TGTGCCAGCAGTTACTCGGCGGGGAAACCGGGGGGTCAGCCCCAGCATTTT
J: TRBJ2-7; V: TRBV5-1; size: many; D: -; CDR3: CASSLSDIYEQYF; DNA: TGCGCCAGCAGCCTATCGGACATCTACGAGCAGTACTTC
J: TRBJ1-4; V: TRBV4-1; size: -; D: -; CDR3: CASSQEGRATNEKLFF; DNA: TGCGCCAGCAGCCAAGAGGGGCGGGCAACTAATGAAAAACTGTTTTTT
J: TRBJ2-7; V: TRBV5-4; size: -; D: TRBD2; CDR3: CASSTGGGAGTYEQYF; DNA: TGTGCCAGCAGTACGGGGGGAGGAGCGGGGACCTACGAGCAGTACTTC
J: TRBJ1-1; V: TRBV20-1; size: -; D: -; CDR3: CSAPRGVGNTEAFF; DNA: TGCAGTGCGCCGAGGGGGGTGGGGAACACTGAAGCTTTCTTT
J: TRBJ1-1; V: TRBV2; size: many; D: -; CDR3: CASTIRAGVVTEAFF; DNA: TGTGCCAGCACCATCCGAGCGGGAGTAGTCACTGAAGCTTTCTTT
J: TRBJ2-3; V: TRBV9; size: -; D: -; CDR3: CASSSRPGRATDTQYF; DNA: TGTGCCAGCAGCTCTCGACCCGGTAGGGCCACAGATACGCAGTATTTT
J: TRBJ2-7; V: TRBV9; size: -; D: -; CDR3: CASSVAPGQEQYF; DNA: TGTGCCAGCAGCGTAGCTCCAGGGCAAGAGCAGTACTTC
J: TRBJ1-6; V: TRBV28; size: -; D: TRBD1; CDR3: CASTRGGATLHF; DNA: TGTGCCAGCACACGAGGGGGCGCCACCCTCCACTTT
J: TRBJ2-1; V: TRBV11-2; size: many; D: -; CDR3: CASSLGSNNEQFF; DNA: TGTGCCAGCAGCTTAGGTAGCAACAATGAGCAGTTCTTC
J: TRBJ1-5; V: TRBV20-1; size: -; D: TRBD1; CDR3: CSAHDGTGRYAQPQHF; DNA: TGCAGTGCTCACGACGGGACAGGGAGGTATGCTCAGCCCCAGCATTTT
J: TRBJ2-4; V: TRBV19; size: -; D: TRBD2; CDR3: CASIGTGTSTIQYF; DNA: TGTGCCAGTATTGGGACCGGGACTAGCACCATTCAGTACTTC
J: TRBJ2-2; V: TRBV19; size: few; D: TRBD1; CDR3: CASSIKGANGELFF; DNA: TGTGCCAGTAGTATCAAGGGGGCGAACGGGGAGCTGTTTTTT
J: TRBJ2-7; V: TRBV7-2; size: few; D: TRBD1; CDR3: CASSVSGGAYYEQYF; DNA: TGTGCCAGCAGCGTCTCAGGGGGCGCGTATTACGAGCAGTACTTC
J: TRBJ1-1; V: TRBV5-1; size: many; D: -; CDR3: CASSLAGTPDTEAFF; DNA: TGCGCCAGCAGCTTGGCCGGGACCCCGGACACTGAAGCTTTCTTT
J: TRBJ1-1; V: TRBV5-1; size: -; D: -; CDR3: CASSLAAVSEAFF; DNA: TGCGCCAGCAGCTTGGCGGCAGTGTCTGAAGCTTTCTTT
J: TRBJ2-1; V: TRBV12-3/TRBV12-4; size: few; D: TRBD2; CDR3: CASSPPRGRANEQFF; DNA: TGTGCCAGCAGCCCACCCCGGGGGAGGGCCAATGAGCAGTTCTTC
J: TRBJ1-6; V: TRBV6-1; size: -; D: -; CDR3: CASSLRTADNSPLHF; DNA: TGTGCCAGCAGCCTTCGGACAGCGGATAATTCACCCCTCCACTTT
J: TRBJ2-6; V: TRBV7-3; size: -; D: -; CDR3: CASSPYGANFLTF; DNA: TGTGCCAGCAGCCCTTATGGGGCCAACTTCCTGACTTTC
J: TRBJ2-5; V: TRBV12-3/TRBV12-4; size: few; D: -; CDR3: CASSFKGGETQYF; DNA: TGTGCCAGCAGTTTTAAAGGTGGGGAGACCCAGTACTTC
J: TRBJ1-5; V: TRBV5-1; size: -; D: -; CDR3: CASSLGGREDQPQHF; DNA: TGCGCCAGCAGCTTGGGGGGCAGGGAGGATCAGCCCCAGCATTTT
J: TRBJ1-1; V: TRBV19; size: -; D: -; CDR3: CASTLGGHKNTEAFF; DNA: TGTGCCAGTACCCTAGGTGGACATAAGAACACTGAAGCTTTCTTT
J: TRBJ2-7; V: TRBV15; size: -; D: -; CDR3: CATSRDRGEQYF; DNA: TGTGCCACCAGCAGAGATCGAGGGGAGCAGTACTTC
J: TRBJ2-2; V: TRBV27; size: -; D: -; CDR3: CTSSISTGHTGELFF; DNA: TGTACCAGCAGTATCTCGACAGGACACACCGGGGAGCTGTTTTTT
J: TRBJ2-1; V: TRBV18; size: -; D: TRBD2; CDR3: CASSPFSGNSYNEQFF; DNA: TGTGCCAGCTCACCTTTTAGCGGGAACTCCTACAATGAGCAGTTCTTC
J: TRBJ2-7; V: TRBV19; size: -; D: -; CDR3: CASSTLLTGFFYEQYF; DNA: TGTGCCAGTAGTACTCTCCTTACAGGGTTCTTCTACGAGCAGTACTTC
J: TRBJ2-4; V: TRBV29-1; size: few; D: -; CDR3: CSVEGSKNIQYF; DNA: TGCAGCGTTGAGGGCAGCAAAAACATTCAGTACTTC
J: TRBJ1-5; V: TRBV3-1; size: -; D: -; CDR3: CASSQRGGGQPQHF; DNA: TGTGCCAGCAGCCAGAGGGGGGGTGGTCAGCCCCAGCATTTT
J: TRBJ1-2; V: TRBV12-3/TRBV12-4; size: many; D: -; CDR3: CASRSTGIATYGYTF; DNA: TGTGCCAGCAGGTCCACAGGGATCGCAACCTATGGCTACACCTTC
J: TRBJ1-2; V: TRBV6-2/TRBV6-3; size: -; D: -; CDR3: CASRPPLGNGYGYTF; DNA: TGTGCCAGCAGACCTCCTTTGGGGAACGGCTATGGCTACACCTTC
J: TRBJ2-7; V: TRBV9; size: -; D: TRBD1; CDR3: CASSVRQGSYEQYF; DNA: TGTGCCAGCAGCGTGCGACAGGGGTCCTACGAGCAGTACTTC
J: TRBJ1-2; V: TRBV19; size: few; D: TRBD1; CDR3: CASETGTGYSYTF; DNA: TGTGCCAGCGAAACCGGGACAGGTTACAGCTACACCTTC
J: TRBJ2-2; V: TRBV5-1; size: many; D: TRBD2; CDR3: CASQPGGSNTGELFF; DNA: TGCGCCAGCCAGCCGGGGGGGTCCAACACCGGGGAGCTGTTTTTT
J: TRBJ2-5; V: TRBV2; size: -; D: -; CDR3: CASSGRVETQYF; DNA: TGTGCCAGCAGTGGAAGGGTAGAGACCCAGTACTTC
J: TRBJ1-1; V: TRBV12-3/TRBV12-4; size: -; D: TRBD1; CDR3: CASSFLPLTGGNTEAFF; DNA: TGTGCCAGCAGTTTTCTGCCCTTGACAGGGGGCAACACTGAAGCTTTCTTT
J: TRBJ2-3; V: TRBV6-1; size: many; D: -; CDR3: CASSIRGVGADTQYF; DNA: TGTGCCAGCAGTATTAGGGGAGTGGGGGCAGATACGCAGTATTTT
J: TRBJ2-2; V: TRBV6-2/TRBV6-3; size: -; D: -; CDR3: CASKLVGELFF; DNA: TGTGCCAGCAAACTCGTGGGGGAGCTGTTTTTT
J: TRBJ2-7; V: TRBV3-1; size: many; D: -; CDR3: CASSPIWASATYEQYF; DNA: TGTGCCAGCAGCCCGATTTGGGCTAGCGCGACCTACGAGCAGTACTTC
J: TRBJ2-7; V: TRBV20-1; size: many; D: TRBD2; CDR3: CSATRLAGASEQYF; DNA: TGCAGTGCTACGCGGCTAGCGGGAGCGTCCGAGCAGTACTTC
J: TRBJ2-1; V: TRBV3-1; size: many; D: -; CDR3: CASSQGQINEQFF; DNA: TGTGCCAGCAGCCAAGGGCAGATTAATGAGCAGTTCTTC
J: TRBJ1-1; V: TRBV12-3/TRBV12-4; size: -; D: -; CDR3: CASTRISGTNTEAFF; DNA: TGTGCCAGCACCAGAATTTCTGGAACGAACACTGAAGCTTTCTTT
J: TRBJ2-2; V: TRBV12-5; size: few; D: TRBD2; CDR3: CASGSGLAGTGELFF; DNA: TGTGCTAGTGGCTCCGGACTAGCGGGCACCGGGGAGCTGTTTTTT